One sample yielded the 13 T cell receptor beta chains listed below, sequenced in a study of blood T cell repertoires in COVID-19 (dated by TCRdb to the early 2020s). Receptor amplification or capture employed the immunoSEQ multiplex PCR assay. Imported from immuneACCESS, the table was reduced by TCRdb to in-frame sequences with V and J called. These copies leave out some clones; in studies compared against another copy, an unresolved V gene accounts for under half, and the cause of the remainder is not known. Recorded for this sample are tens of thousands of clones; approximately 88% of them occurred a single time. The ten largest account for under 55% of the sample. The sequencing input was peripheral blood. All receptors come from a human donor in a cohort sampled during active COVID-19.

The chain employs TRBV11-2 and TRBJ2-2; 7 nucleotides align to TRBD1. J was trimmed by 2 bases and V by 8 bases; bases with no gene match: 11. Germline CDR1 SGHAT, CDR2 FQNNGV. The CDR3 consists of 16 residues. CDR3 residues: CASEGAGSINTGELFF. In DNA, the CDR3 is TGTGCCAGCGAGGGGGCAGGGAGTATTAACACCGGGGAGCTGTTTTTT.

The rearrangement joins TRBV30 to TRBJ2-7, with D possibly TRBD1 on 6 matching bases. V gave up 2 bases and J gave up 0 bases, with 8 bases separating them. The CDR3 consists of 13 residues. CDR1 GTSNPN and CDR2 SVGIG come from the germline V gene (reference sequence). CDR3: CAWSQGGSYEQYF. In DNA form, the CDR3 reads TGTGCCTGGAGTCAAGGGGGCTCCTACGAGCAGTACTTC. The full variable domain, its missing parts supplied by reference TRBV30 and TRBJ2-7, is SQTIHQWPATLVQPVGSPLSLECTVEGTSNPNLYWYRQAAGRGLQLLFYSVGIGQISSEVPQNLSASRPQDRQFILSSKKLLLSDSGFYLCAWSQGGSYEQYFGPGTRLTVT.

The chain links TRBV2 to TRBJ2-1; TRBD2 agrees at 9 bases. The CDR3 totals 13 residues. Germline V gives CDR1 SNHLY, CDR2 FYNNEI. V was clipped by 11 bases and J by 7 bases; unmatched bases: 9. The CDR3 protein is CALRREGRNEQFF. The CDR3 DNA sequence: TGTGCCTTACGGCGGGAGGGCCGGAATGAGCAGTTCTTC.

This sequence joins TRBV3-1 (or the pseudogene TRBV3-2) and TRBJ2-5; TRBD1 is a possible D gene (6 bases). Trimming cost V 0 bases and J 3 bases, with 8 bases left between them. CDR1 is LGHDT, CDR2 YNNKEL, per germline (reference sequence). The CDR3 spans 14 residues. CDR3 coding DNA: TGTGCCAGCAGCCAAGACGCAGGGGAAGAGACCCAGTACTTC. It translates to CASSQDAGEETQYF.

The genes are TRBV2 and TRBJ2-7, with D possibly matching TRBD2 (5 bases). The CDR3 is 14 residues long. From germline, CDR1 is SNHLY and CDR2 FYNNEI. Trimming shortened V by 6 bases and J by 3 bases, and 15 bases separated the two germline ends. CDR3 coding DNA: TGTGCCAGCAGCCCGTCCCGGGGTCTCTACGAGCAGTACTTC. Protein: CASSPSRGLYEQYF.

The rearrangement joins TRBV18 to TRBJ2-2, with 7 bases identical to TRBD2. Looked up from germline, CDR1 is KGHSH and CDR2 is LQKENI. V shed 6 bases, J shed 7 bases, and the junction held 5 bases outside the gene matches. The CDR3 contains 13 residues. CDR3 DNA sequence: TGTGCCAGCTCGGACGGACTAGTCGGGGAGCTGTTTTTT. Translated, it gives CASSDGLVGELFF.

The chain recombines TRBV2 with TRBJ1-5, with 9 positions matching TRBD1. The CDR3 contains 15 residues. Germline V gives CDR1 SNHLY, CDR2 FYNNEI. V lost 6 bases to trimming and J lost 7 bases; unmatched junction nucleotides: 10. CDR3 sequence: CASSRGQGGEQPQHF. CDR3 sequence (DNA): TGTGCCAGCAGCCGGGGACAGGGTGGAGAGCAGCCCCAGCATTTT. The full variable domain, in which reference TRBV2 and TRBJ1-5 provide the parts outside the CDR3, is EPEVTQTPSHQVTQMGQEVILRCVPISNHLYFYWYRQILGQKVEFLVSFYNNEISEKSEIFDDQFSVERPDGSNFTLKIRSTKLEDSAMYFCASSRGQGGEQPQHFGDGTRLSIL.

J is TRBJ1-1 and V is TRBV7-2; no reliable D call. Trimming left V 7 bases short and J 6 bases short, with 9 bases between. The CDR3 consists of 11 residues. Germline V gene data show CDR1 as SGHTA and CDR2 as FQGNSA. CDR3 sequence: CASIETSEAFF. DNA for the CDR3: TGTGCCAGCATCGAGACATCTGAAGCTTTCTTT.

This clone was observed a handful of times. The rearrangement links TRBV2 to TRBJ1-1; no clear D gene. Germline V lookup: CDR1 SNHLY, CDR2 FYNNEI. V was cut by 6 bases and J by 10 bases, with 12 bases left in between. This CDR3 is 11 amino acids long. Here the CDR3 reads CASSPGNVAFF. CDR3 bases: TGTGCCAGCAGCCCGGGGAACGTAGCTTTCTTT.

This rearrangement joins TRBV6-1 to TRBJ1-6; no definite D call. Trimming removed 3 bases from V and 0 bases from J, with 12 bases in between. CDR1 is MNHNS and CDR2 is SASEGT in the germline V gene. There are 17 residues in the CDR3. The CDR3 DNA reads as TGTGCCAGCAGTGATCGGAGTCGCAGCTCCTATAATTCACCCCTCCACTTT. Its protein is CASSDRSRSSYNSPLHF.

The J gene is TRBJ2-3, the V gene TRBV24-1; the match to TRBD2 covers 9 bases. The CDR3 spans 15 residues. After removal of 5 bases from V and 6 bases from J, the junction contained 8 bases not matched to a gene. Germline assignment: CDR1 KGHDR and CDR2 SFDVKD. CDR3 protein: CATSGSGGRSDTQYF. The CDR3 nucleotides are TGTGCCACCAGTGGAAGCGGGGGGAGGTCGGATACGCAGTATTTT.

J is TRBJ1-2 and V is TRBV19, with 8 bases aligning to TRBD1. CDR3 size: 13 residues. Trimming cost V 8 bases and J 6 bases; bases outside gene matches: 8. Germline V gene data show CDR1 as LNHDA and CDR2 as SQIVND (reference sequence). The CDR3 spells CASAEDRDDGYTF. The CDR3 coding sequence is TGTGCCAGTGCCGAGGACAGGGATGATGGCTACACCTTC.

The chain carries TRBV30 and TRBJ1-6, with D possibly TRBD1 on 5 matching bases. V dropped 4 bases and J dropped 4 bases, with 14 bases sitting between them. The CDR3 sequence is 15 residues long. The germline V gene encodes CDR1 GTSNPN and CDR2 SVGIG (reference sequence). CDR3 DNA sequence: TGTGCCTGGATCCCTACCGGGGGTTATAATTCACCCCTCCACTTT. It is translated as CAWIPTGGYNSPLHF.